This TCR beta chain was obtained from a study of T cells after yellow fever vaccination. Overall study findings and caveats: Booster sampling recovered most clones from primary vaccination (about 97% CD4, over 75% CD8). Abundant clonotypes (contaminants from the bulk population) could be present in FACS-sorted repertoires. Although the secondary response was weaker, it peaked faster, at day 5 versus 15.

On this clonotype itself: Its antigen is not identified.

5'RACE template switching produced TCR cDNA carrying a universal primer site and UMIs. One entry per CDR3 protein results from TCRdb running MiXCR on the 5' RACE reads. The table shows about 400,000 distinct CDR3 sequences, with more than 5.5% occurring only once. The CDR3 totals 14 residues. V was cut by 6 bases and J by 5 bases, with 16 bases left in between. Germline V gene data show CDR1 as MDHEN and CDR2 as SYDVKM. The clonotype originates from a man younger than 45 who received the YFV17D yellow fever vaccine. The specimen comprised PBMCs, sampled 5 days after the yellow fever booster vaccination. This sequence joins TRBV28 and TRBJ2-5; D is unclear. CDR3 sequence reads: CASRHRWSGETQYF. The CDR3 DNA follows: TGTGCCAGCAGACACCGTTGGAGTGGGGAGACCCAGTACTTC.